These 27 T cell receptor beta chains originate from one sample sequenced in a study of cytomegalovirus exposure and HLA in healthy donors. It was with 60 Vbeta and 13 Jbeta primers that the PCR ran. Method: immunoSEQ multiplex PCR; TCRdb's copy keeps in-frame clones and lacks some. This sample has 98,000 or so clones, with 76% found just once. Sample: PBMCs. These receptors all stem from a young woman in good health and CMV-seropositive.

The V gene is TRBV7-6, the J gene TRBJ2-4, with 8 bases aligning to TRBD2. The CDR3 is 14 residues long. Trimming took 5 bases from V and 8 from J; bases not matched to a gene: 8. Germline-derived CDR1 and CDR2 are SGHVS and FNYEAQ. The CDR3 loop is CASSRAPGGDIQYF. DNA of the CDR3: TGTGCCAGCAGCAGGGCCCCGGGGGGGGACATTCAGTACTTC.

V is TRBV6-5 and J is TRBJ1-2; 8 bases line up with TRBD1. This CDR3 has 13 residues. Germline trimming cut 4 bases from V and 12 bases from J; bases unmatched to any gene: 10. Per germline, CDR1 MNHEY and CDR2 SVGAGI. The CDR3 protein is CASSSPDRVKDTF. For the CDR3, the DNA is TGTGCCAGCAGTTCTCCGGACAGGGTAAAGGACACCTTC.

The rearrangement joins TRBV6-4 to TRBJ2-1; unclear D gene. The V end was cut by 4 bases, the J end by 9 bases, with 16 bases between. CDR1 is MRHNA and CDR2 is SNTAGT in the germline V gene. This CDR3 has 14 amino acids. CDR3 DNA: TGTGCCAGCAGTGGCTCTGGAAAGGCGGCTGAGCAGTTCTTC. Translated: CASSGSGKAAEQFF.

This clone was seen once. The chain recombines TRBV27 with TRBJ2-5; 10 positions agree with TRBD1. CDR3 size: 14 residues. Trimming cost V 5 bases and J 4 bases; bases outside gene matches: 4. Germline V lookup: CDR1 MNHEY, CDR2 SMNVEV (reference sequence). CDR3 DNA: TGTGCCAGCAGTGAACGACAGGGGGCAGAGACCCAGTACTTC. Protein sequence: CASSERQGAETQYF.

V usage is TRBV15 and J usage is TRBJ1-1; D unresolved. Germline CDR1 and CDR2: LNHNV and YYDKDF (reference sequence). This CDR3 comprises 15 residues. The germline V and J ends were trimmed by 3 bases and 4 bases, with 15 bases remaining between them. CDR3 region: CATSRWMEGSTEAFF. The CDR3 DNA is TGTGCCACCAGCAGGTGGATGGAGGGAAGCACTGAAGCTTTCTTT.

A word on this clone: This is likely a read error, given that the CDR3 carries no conserved phenylalanine or tryptophan at its end. The gene calls are TRBV29-1 and TRBJ2-3, with D possibly TRBD1 on 6 matching bases. V lost 5 bases to trimming and J lost 1 base, with 16 bases between them. Germline V gives CDR1 SQVTM, CDR2 ANQGSEA. The CDR3 is made up of 15 amino acids. The CDR3 coding sequence is TGCAGCGTTCTGGGTCAGGGGACGGGCACAGATACGCAGTATGTT. Its protein is CSVLGQGTGTDTQYV.

The V call is TRBV4-2, the J call TRBJ2-5, with D possibly being TRBD1 (6 bases). The CDR3 spans 16 residues. Germline V gene lookup returns CDR1 LGHNA and CDR2 YNFKEQ. V was shortened by 0 bases and J by 2 bases, with 13 bases between the two germline ends. The CDR3 loop reads CASSQDPTGNQETQYF. The CDR3 DNA is TGTGCCAGCAGCCAAGACCCCACAGGGAATCAAGAGACCCAGTACTTC.

This clone was recorded only once. The rearrangement links TRBV9 to TRBJ2-5; 10 bases agree with TRBD2. CDR1 and CDR2 (germline): SGDLS, YYNGEE. V shed 0 bases and J 1 base; nucleotides not matched to a gene: 3. CDR3 length: 16 amino acids. The CDR3 protein is CASSVGSGRPQETQYF. The DNA for the CDR3 is TGTGCCAGCAGCGTAGGTAGCGGGAGGCCCCAAGAGACCCAGTACTTC.

In regard to this clone: This specimen includes other DNA sequences encoding the same CDR3. The chain is built from TRBV7-9 and TRBJ2-1; D may be TRBD2 (5 bases). This CDR3 region has 12 residues. Germline-derived CDR1 and CDR2 are SEHNR and FQNEAQ (reference sequence). V dropped 0 bases and J dropped 9 bases, with 6 bases sitting between them. This CDR3 is CASSLAGGEQFF. DNA of the CDR3: TGTGCCAGCAGCTTAGCTGGAGGTGAGCAGTTCTTC.

V usage is TRBV7-6 and J usage is TRBJ2-1; D gene ambiguous. This CDR3 spans 14 amino acids. Germline assignment: CDR1 SGHVS and CDR2 FNYEAQ. V was pared by 1 base and J by 7 bases, with 11 bases between. The chain's CDR3 is CASSLEWAVNEQFF. The CDR3 nucleotides read TGTGCCAGCAGCTTAGAATGGGCCGTTAATGAGCAGTTCTTC.

The V and J genes are TRBV5-6 and TRBJ2-1; 8 positions agree with TRBD1. Germline V gene sequence: CDR1 SGHDT, CDR2 YYEEEE. With 0 bases clipped from V and 5 bases from J, the junction kept 4 bases outside the gene matches. This CDR3 is built from 15 residues. The CDR3 bases are TGTGCCAGCAGCTTGGCGACAGGGGTCCACAATGAGCAGTTCTTC. Residues: CASSLATGVHNEQFF.

The J gene is TRBJ2-7, the V gene TRBV5-1, with D perhaps matching TRBD2 (5 bases). CDR1 is SGHRS and CDR2 is YFSETQ in the germline V gene. The CDR3 contains 14 residues. Trimming took off 2 bases at V and 0 bases at J, with 9 bases between the two ends. CDR3 bases: TGCGCCAGCAGCTTTTCGACTACCTCCTACGAGCAGTACTTC. Encoded protein: CASSFSTTSYEQYF.

The chain links TRBV7-2 to TRBJ2-3; D call uncertain. The V end was cut by 5 bases, the J end by 1 base, with 13 bases between. This CDR3 is 15 amino acids long. Germline V CDR1 and CDR2: SGHTA, FQGNSA. The CDR3 loop reads CASSLSGQGTDTQYF. CDR3 sequence (DNA): TGTGCCAGCAGCCTATCCGGCCAGGGCACAGATACGCAGTATTTT.

This clone was detected once. The CDR3 DNA is TGTGCCAGCAGCTCAGGACTAGCGGGATTGGTGGGCACAGATACGCAGTATTTT. This translates into CASSSGLAGLVGTDTQYF. The V gene is TRBV5-6, the J gene TRBJ2-3; TRBD2 agrees at 12 bases. Germline values: CDR1 SGHDT, CDR2 YYEEEE. Germline trimming cut 3 bases from V and 1 base from J; bases unmatched to any gene: 9. There are 18 residues in the CDR3.

V is TRBV5-6 and J is TRBJ2-7, with 7 bases aligning to TRBD1. This CDR3 comprises 15 residues. Germline CDR1 reads SGHDT; CDR2 reads YYEEEE. The J segment lost 6 bases and the V segment lost 4 bases, leaving 13 bases of the junction unmatched. The CDR3 nucleotides are TGTGCCAGCAGCCCAGCCCGGGACAGCCGTTCCGAGCAGTACTTC. Residues: CASSPARDSRSEQYF.

The chain recombines TRBV11-2 with TRBJ2-7; 9 bases line up with TRBD2. J lost 3 bases, V lost 1 base, and 4 bases had no gene match. Germline lookup yields CDR1 SGHAT and CDR2 FQNNGV. The CDR3 length is 15 residues. The CDR3 sequence is CASSLGWREGYEQYF. The CDR3 DNA is TGTGCCAGCAGCTTAGGGTGGCGGGAGGGCTACGAGCAGTACTTC.

Of note for this clone: This specimen includes other DNA sequences encoding the same CDR3. The chain carries TRBV13 and TRBJ1-4; TRBD1 agrees at 9 bases. This CDR3 has 14 residues. J was trimmed by 8 bases and V by 1 base; bases with no gene match: 2. CDR1 PRHDT and CDR2 FYEKMQ come from the germline V gene (reference sequence). CDR3 coding DNA: TGTGCCAGCAGCTTAGACAGGGGGCGGGAAAAACTGTTTTTT. This translates into CASSLDRGREKLFF.

The chain couples TRBV6-1 to TRBJ1-1; 7 bases agree with TRBD1. V was clipped by 6 bases and J by 1 base; unmatched bases: 8. Germline loops: CDR1 MNHNS, CDR2 SASEGT. CDR3 size: 15 residues. DNA for the CDR3: TGTGCCAGCAGGCCCCTACAGGGGTCGAACACTGAAGCTTTCTTT. Translated, it gives CASRPLQGSNTEAFF.

The chain recombines TRBV7-6 with TRBJ2-7; 7 nucleotides match TRBD1. In germline, CDR1 is SGHVS, CDR2 FNYEAQ. This CDR3 region has 15 residues. The J segment lost 5 bases and the V segment lost 6 bases, leaving 13 bases of the junction unmatched. This CDR3 is CASSYGQASFHEQYF. CDR3 coding DNA: TGTGCCAGCAGTTACGGACAGGCCTCCTTCCACGAGCAGTACTTC.

V usage is TRBV27 and J usage is TRBJ2-7, with D possibly TRBD2 on 5 matching bases. Trimming stripped 5 bases from V and 0 bases from J, with 11 bases between. Germline values: CDR1 MNHEY, CDR2 SMNVEV (reference sequence). The CDR3 runs 14 residues. The DNA for the CDR3 is TGTGCCAGCAGTGAGTTCGGGAACTCCTACGAGCAGTACTTC. As protein: CASSEFGNSYEQYF.

The J gene is TRBJ1-2, the V gene TRBV9; the match to TRBD1 covers 7 bases. Germline CDR1 is SGDLS and CDR2 is YYNGEE. With 3 bases clipped from V and 1 base from J, the junction kept 6 bases outside the gene matches. The CDR3 runs to 15 residues. CDR3 sequence: CASSDPGTVNYGYTF. In DNA, the CDR3 is TGTGCCAGCAGCGACCCCGGGACAGTTAACTATGGCTACACCTTC.

The V call is TRBV5-6, the J call TRBJ1-5; TRBD1 aligns across 7 bases. Germline trimming cut 3 bases from V and 3 bases from J; bases unmatched to any gene: 3. The germline V gene encodes CDR1 SGHDT and CDR2 YYEEEE. This CDR3 region has 14 residues. This chain's CDR3 is CASSYGTDNQPQHF. The CDR3 nucleotides read TGTGCCAGCAGCTACGGGACAGACAATCAGCCCCAGCATTTT.

A few counts support this clone. The CDR3 DNA reads TGTGCCACAACGGTTGGGGGCCCTTACGGCATTCAGTACTTC. Translating gives CATTVGGPYGIQYF. The chain couples TRBV19 to TRBJ2-4; D might be TRBD1 (6 bases). CDR1 is LNHDA, CDR2 SQIVND, per germline (reference sequence). The CDR3 is 14 residues long. With 10 bases removed from V and 9 bases from J, the gap between germline ends came to 22 bases.

The chain carries TRBV19 and TRBJ1-4, with D possibly matching TRBD1 (6 bases). Trimming pared 5 bases from V and 5 bases from J, leaving 12 bases between. Germline loops: CDR1 LNHDA, CDR2 SQIVND (reference sequence). The CDR3 sequence is 14 residues long. CDR3 loop: CASSWTVDNEKLFF. CDR3 DNA: TGTGCCAGTAGTTGGACAGTTGACAATGAAAAACTGTTTTTT.

The chain uses TRBV27 and TRBJ2-1; maybe TRBD2 (6 bases). From germline, CDR1 is MNHEY and CDR2 SMNVEV (reference sequence). CDR3 length: 14 amino acids. V gave up 3 bases and J gave up 3 bases, with 9 bases separating them. The CDR3 DNA follows: TGTGCCAGCAGTTTTGGGCGGGACTACAATGAGCAGTTCTTC. Translated, it gives CASSFGRDYNEQFF.

The gene calls are TRBV2 and TRBJ1-4; 8 bases line up with TRBD1. Germline CDR1 reads SNHLY; CDR2 reads FYNNEI. The CDR3 covers 14 residues. Germline trimming cut 5 bases from V and 4 bases from J; bases unmatched to any gene: 3. The CDR3: CASSQTGVNEKLFF. Written as DNA, the CDR3 is TGTGCCAGCAGTCAGACAGGGGTTAATGAAAAACTGTTTTTT.

The V gene is TRBV18, the J gene TRBJ2-1; 12 positions match TRBD2. The germline V gene encodes CDR1 KGHSH and CDR2 LQKENI. V dropped 3 bases and J dropped 7; count of bases not matched to a gene: 4. CDR3 length: 15 residues. In DNA form, the CDR3 reads TGTGCCAGCTCACCCGGACTAGCGGGGTGGAATGAGCAGTTCTTC. Its protein is CASSPGLAGWNEQFF.